The present T cell receptor (beta chain) was sequenced within a study of blood T cell repertoires in COVID-19. Study overall: The United States, Italy and Spain supplied acute and convalescent COVID-19 samples. T cells, B-cell-depleted T cells, or PBMCs provided the cDNA or gDNA that served as material.

Original processing methods: Nucleated cell number was recorded as an estimate derived from reference gene primer amplification. Using immunoSEQ multiplex PCR, the repertoire was profiled, and TCRdb retains in-frame clones only, with some absent. V and J calls and clone size are copied from that table; D and trimming were computed from the DNA. The sample consists of tens of thousands of clones, more than 80% of them appearing once. The CDR3 covers 16 residues. From germline, CDR1 is LNHDA and CDR2 SQIVND (reference sequence). V lost 1 base to trimming and J lost 5 bases; unmatched junction nucleotides: 8.

This chain uses TRBV19 with TRBJ2-7, with TRBD2 matching over 10 bases. This clonotype was sampled from a human donor in a cohort sampled during active COVID-19. Sequenced: peripheral blood. In nucleotides, the CDR3 is TGTGCCAGTAGTATAGCCACTAGCGGGACCTATCACGAGCAGTACTTC. This gives the protein CASSIATSGTYHEQYF. Complete variable domain (other parts from reference TRBV19 and TRBJ2-7): DGGITQSPKYLFRKEGQNVTLSCEQNLNHDAMYWYRQDPGQGLRLIYYSQIVNDFQKGDIAEGYSVSREKKESFPLTVTSAQKNPTAFYLCASSIATSGTYHEQYFGPGTRLTVT.